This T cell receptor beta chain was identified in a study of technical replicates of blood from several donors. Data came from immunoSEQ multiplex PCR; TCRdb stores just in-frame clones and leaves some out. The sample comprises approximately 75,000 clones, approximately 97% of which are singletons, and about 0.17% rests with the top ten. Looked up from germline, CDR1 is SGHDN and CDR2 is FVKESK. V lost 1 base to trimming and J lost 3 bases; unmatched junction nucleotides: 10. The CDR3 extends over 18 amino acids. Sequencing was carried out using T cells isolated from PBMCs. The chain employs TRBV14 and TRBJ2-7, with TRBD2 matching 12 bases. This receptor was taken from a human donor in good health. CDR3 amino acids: CASSQVGTLTSGSYEQYF. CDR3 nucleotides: TGTGCCAGCAGCCAAGTTGGAACTCTGACTAGCGGGAGCTACGAGCAGTACTTC.